The present T cell receptor (beta chain) was sequenced within a study of blood T cell repertoires in COVID-19. V lost 4 bases and J lost 0, with 11 bases in between. Germline CDR1 and CDR2: SGHKS and YYEKEE (reference sequence). This CDR3 region has 15 residues. TCRdb's table, derived via immunoSEQ multiplex PCR, lists solely in-frame clones and lacks some. The data contain under 200,000 clones, about 85% of them singletons. Sequencing was carried out using peripheral blood. The sequence was obtained from a woman aged 40 to 55 with COVID-19, enrolled during active disease. The rearrangement uses TRBV5-5 and TRBJ1-5, with a weak D call TRBD1 (5 bases). The CDR3 protein is CASSLQATSNQPQHF. CDR3 in DNA: TGTGCCAGCAGCCTACAGGCGACTAGCAATCAGCCCCAGCATTTT. The full variable domain, with the rest looked up from reference TRBV5-5 and TRBJ1-5, is DAGVTQSPTHLIKTRGQQVTLRCSPISGHKSVSWYQQVLGQGPQFIFQYYEKEERGRGNFPDRFSARQFPNYSSELNVNALLLGDSALYLCASSLQATSNQPQHFGDGTRLSIL.